This TCR beta chain derives from a study of CD8 T cells in ankylosing spondylitis. Whole-study findings and limits: Disease-associated clones were reportedly significantly overrepresented in matched ankylosing spondylitis synovial fluid. What appeared characteristic of ankylosing spondylitis blood was a TCR beta motif of eight or nine highly homologous variants. Clones linked with disease were CD8+ and fairly uncommon in the peripheral blood.

This clonotype was recorded at least ten times. What it binds is not known. Per the germline V gene, CDR1 is KGHDR and CDR2 is SFDVKD. V was trimmed by 9 bases and J by 0 bases, leaving 8 bases between them. This CDR3 comprises 13 residues. Researchers built TCR beta libraries using quantitative 5'-RACE with molecular barcodes. MiXCR, run by TCRdb on the 5' RACE reads, gives a single entry per CDR3 protein. Of around 250,000 distinct CDR3 sequences in the sample, 15% to 20% were seen once. This sequence joins TRBV24-1 and TRBJ2-1; either TRBD1 or TRBD2 may fit D (5 bases each). The sequenced material came from blood, either unsorted or a sorted T cell fraction (not recorded which). The source is a male donor with ankylosing spondylitis or in good health (not recorded which). The DNA of the CDR3 is TGTGCCACCGGGGGAAGCTCCTACAATGAGCAGTTCTTC. Translated: CATGGSSYNEQFF.